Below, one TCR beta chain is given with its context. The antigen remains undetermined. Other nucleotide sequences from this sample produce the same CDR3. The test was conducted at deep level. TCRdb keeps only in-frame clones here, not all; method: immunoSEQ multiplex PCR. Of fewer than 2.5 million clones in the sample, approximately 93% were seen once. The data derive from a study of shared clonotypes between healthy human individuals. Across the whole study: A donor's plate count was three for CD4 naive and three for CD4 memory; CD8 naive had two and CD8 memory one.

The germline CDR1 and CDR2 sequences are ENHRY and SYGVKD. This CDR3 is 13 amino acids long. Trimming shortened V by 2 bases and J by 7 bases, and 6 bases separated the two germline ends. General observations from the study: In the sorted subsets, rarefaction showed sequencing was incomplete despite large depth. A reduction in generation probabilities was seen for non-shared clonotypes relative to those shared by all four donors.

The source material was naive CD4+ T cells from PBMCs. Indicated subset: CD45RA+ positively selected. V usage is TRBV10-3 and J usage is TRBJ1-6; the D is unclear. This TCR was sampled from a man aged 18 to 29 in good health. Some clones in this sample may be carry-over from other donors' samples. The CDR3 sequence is CAISESGNSPLHF. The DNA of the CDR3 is TGTGCCATCAGTGAGAGCGGGAATTCACCCCTCCACTTT.